The 13 T cell receptor beta chains listed next were all sequenced from one sample in a study of T cell responses to AZD1222 COVID-19 vaccine. Libraries were prepared by immunoSEQ multiplex PCR; TCRdb keeps only in-frame clonotypes and omits some of them. The data show 120,000 or so clones, approximately 89% seen once. The sample in question was peripheral blood, obtained on day 0 of AZD1222 vaccination. The receptor set was obtained from an adult in good health.

V is TRBV18 and J is TRBJ1-5, with a tentative D call TRBD1 (6 bases). Trimming cost V 2 bases and J 4 bases, with 12 bases left between them. Germline V lookup: CDR1 KGHSH, CDR2 LQKENI. CDR3 length equals 15 residues. CDR3 nucleotides: TGTGCCAGCTCACCAGGGCAGGGGCATAATCAGCCCCAGCATTTT. This encodes CASSPGQGHNQPQHF.

CDR3 in DNA: TGTGCCAGCAGACTACACACAGGGGGCCCCTTCGGGGGTCAGCCCCAGCATTTT. Translation gives CASRLHTGGPFGGQPQHF. The chain carries TRBV28 and TRBJ1-5; TRBD1 aligns across 9 bases. The CDR3 has 18 residues. Trimming took 6 bases from V and 6 from J; bases not matched to a gene: 18. Germline V gene sequence: CDR1 MDHEN, CDR2 SYDVKM.

This clone came up a few times. V is TRBV3-1 (or the pseudogene TRBV3-2) and J is TRBJ2-7, with a possible D match to TRBD1 (5 bases). Germline CDR1 is LGHDT and CDR2 is YNNKEL (reference sequence). CDR3 length: 13 amino acids. Trimming pared 4 bases from V and 7 bases from J, leaving 14 bases between. The CDR3 sequence is CASSPLRGLEQYF. Here the CDR3 DNA reads TGTGCCAGCAGCCCTCTAAGGGGCCTAGAGCAGTACTTC.

The V and J genes are TRBV30 and TRBJ1-2; D is perhaps TRBD1 (6 bases). The CDR3 is made up of 11 amino acids. V gave up 6 bases and J gave up 6 bases, with 11 bases separating them. Germline CDR1 is GTSNPN and CDR2 is SVGIG (reference sequence). CDR3 protein: CACRTANGYTF. For the CDR3, the DNA is TGTGCCTGCCGGACAGCAAATGGCTACACCTTC.

The V and J genes are TRBV24-1 and TRBJ1-2, with no clear D. Per the germline V gene, CDR1 is KGHDR and CDR2 is SFDVKD. The CDR3 has 11 residues. V was trimmed by 4 bases and J by 6 bases, leaving 5 bases between them. In DNA form, the CDR3 reads TGTGCCACCAGTGACGGCCATGGCTACACCTTC. Translating it yields CATSDGHGYTF.

This clone appeared once. The chain uses TRBV12-3 or TRBV12-4 and TRBJ2-1; a possible D gene is TRBD1 (6 bases). Trimming took 6 bases from V and 4 from J, leaving 10 bases between them. There are 13 residues in the CDR3. CDR3 sequence (DNA): TGTGCCAGCAGATCAGGGGATTACAATGAGCAGTTCTTC. As protein: CASRSGDYNEQFF.

The chain combines TRBV5-6 with TRBJ2-6, with 9 bases identical to TRBD1. V trimming: 2 bases; J trimming: 0 bases; junction bases outside the gene matches: 9. This CDR3 contains 19 residues. Germline CDR1 reads SGHDT; CDR2 reads YYEEEE. The DNA for the CDR3 is TGTGCCAGCAGCTTCGAGGAACAGGGGGCCTTCTCTGGGGCCAACGTCCTGACTTTC. This codes for CASSFEEQGAFSGANVLTF.

This clone occurred a few times. J is TRBJ2-5 and V is TRBV10-3; D unresolved. The CDR3 loop spans 13 amino acids. The V and J ends lost 4 bases and 2 bases respectively, with 8 bases between them. Germline lookup yields CDR1 ENHRY and CDR2 SYGVKD. CDR3 loop: CAISVTIQETQYF. The CDR3 DNA follows: TGTGCCATCAGTGTGACCATACAAGAGACCCAGTACTTC.

This chain links TRBV5-6 with TRBJ2-4; 7 nucleotides align to TRBD1. Germline assignment: CDR1 SGHDT and CDR2 YYEEEE. There are 15 residues in the CDR3. J was trimmed by 4 bases and V by 1 base; bases with no gene match: 5. CDR3: CASSLPGQPKNIQYF. Written as DNA, the CDR3 is TGTGCCAGCAGCTTGCCGGGACAGCCGAAAAACATTCAGTACTTC.

The table lists this clone with a count of one. The rearrangement links TRBV21-1 to TRBJ1-3. TRBV21-1 is designated a pseudogene. CDR3 length equals 13 residues. The CDR3 spells CATSGAGRNTIYF. The CDR3 DNA reads TGTGCCACCTCAGGGGCGGGAAGAAACACCATATATTTT.

This clone was seen once. This chain joins TRBV29-1 and TRBJ2-3; D may be TRBD2 (6 bases). Germline V lookup: CDR1 SQVTM, CDR2 ANQGSEA. Trimming stripped 4 bases from V and 4 bases from J, with 12 bases between. CDR3 size: 13 residues. The CDR3 protein is CSVGGGSPDTQYF. The CDR3 coding sequence is TGCAGCGTTGGGGGAGGCAGCCCAGATACGCAGTATTTT.

The V gene is TRBV5-1, the J gene TRBJ1-1; D might be TRBD1 (5 bases). The germline CDR1 and CDR2 sequences are SGHRS and YFSETQ. The CDR3 runs to 14 residues. Deletions cut 5 bases from V and 4 bases from J, with 15 bases between. The CDR3, as DNA: TGCGCCAGCAGTCGGTCAGGGTTGGGCACTGAAGCTTTCTTT. Protein: CASSRSGLGTEAFF.

The DNA of the CDR3 is TGTGCCAGCAGCCAAGTTACAGGGTCAATACCCCTCCACTTT. Its protein product is CASSQVTGSIPLHF. The J gene is TRBJ1-6, the V gene TRBV3-1 (or the pseudogene TRBV3-2); D may be TRBD1 (6 bases). Germline V lookup: CDR1 LGHDT, CDR2 YNNKEL (reference sequence). The CDR3 is 14 amino acids. Trimming took 1 base from V and 12 from J, leaving 13 bases between them.